The TCR beta chain under discussion was sequenced for a study of shared clonotypes between healthy human individuals. Study-level information: The study used three CD4 naive, three CD4 memory, two CD8 naive and one CD8 memory plate per donor. Findings of the study overall: Rarefaction indicated that sorted-subset sequencing remained incomplete although depth was large. Clonotypes that were shared across four donors made up 4% to 6% of naive CD4 clonotypes.

The CDR3 has 14 amino acids. From germline, CDR1 is SNHLY and CDR2 FYNNEI. Trimming left V 6 bases short and J 0 bases short, with 9 bases between. TCRdb's copy holds only in-frame clones and misses some; the assay was immunoSEQ multiplex PCR. This table holds 2,100,000 or so clones, approximately 96% found once. HIV-negative, healthy adults without recent acute infections or vaccinations were the donors. Concerning this clone itself: Its target is unknown. The same CDR3 arises from other DNA sequences in this sample as well.

The origin of this receptor is a man in his late teens or twenties in good health. Sequencing input: naive CD4+ T cells sorted from blood. The subset: CD45RA+ positively selected. This chain joins TRBV2 and TRBJ2-1; weak D call: TRBD1 (6 bases). The chain's CDR3 is CASRGGSSYNEQFF. CDR3 nucleotide sequence: TGTGCCAGCAGAGGGGGAAGCTCCTACAATGAGCAGTTCTTC.